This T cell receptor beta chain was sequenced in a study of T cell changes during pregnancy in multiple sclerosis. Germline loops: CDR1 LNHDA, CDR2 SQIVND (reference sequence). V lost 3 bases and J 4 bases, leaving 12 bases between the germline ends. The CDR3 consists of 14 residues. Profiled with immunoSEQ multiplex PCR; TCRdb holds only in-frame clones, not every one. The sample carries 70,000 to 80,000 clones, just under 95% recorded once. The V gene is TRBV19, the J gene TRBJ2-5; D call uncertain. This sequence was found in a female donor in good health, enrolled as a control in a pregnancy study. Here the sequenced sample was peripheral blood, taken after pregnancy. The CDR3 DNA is TGTGCCAGTAGTATCTACTCATCGCGAGAGACCCAGTACTTC. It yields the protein CASSIYSSRETQYF.